These 8 T cell receptor beta chains were all obtained from the same sample, sequenced in a study of spatial heterogeneity in lung cancer (dated by TCRdb to the late 2010s). Preparation of the library involved 5' RACE. Sequencing was carried out with a NextSeq 500. In-frame beta chains were kept once TCRdb had trimmed the public reads at Q25 with fastp and called clones with MiXCR. Identical CDR3 protein sequences are pooled into one entry, listed with their most common genes and DNA. The sample table shows over 90,000 distinct CDR3 sequences, and approximately 8.9% are seen once. 6.9% of the sample lies in the top ten. The time point tag for this specimen amounts to: sample taken at primary tumor resection. For TCR sequencing, whole RNA was extracted from tumor and nontumor lung tissue, or from cryopreserved PBMC samples, and no cell sorting was done. The input for sequencing was PBMCs, taken at surgery. The receptors here all came from a male donor with early-stage non-small cell lung cancer.

This clonotype has more than one count but fewer than ten. As DNA, the CDR3 is TGTGCCAGCTCACCCGGGACAGGGGGCGGCAATCAGCCCCAGCATTTT. The encoded protein is CASSPGTGGGNQPQHF. This chain connects TRBV18 to TRBJ1-5, with 12 bases lining up with TRBD1. This CDR3 is built from 16 residues. V was clipped by 3 bases and J by 2 bases; unmatched bases: 2. Germline V gene lookup returns CDR1 KGHSH and CDR2 LQKENI.

This clonotype has just a few counts. The rearrangement joins TRBV7-8 to TRBJ2-3, with TRBD1 as a possible D gene (6 bases). CDR3 length: 15 amino acids. CDR1 is SGHVS and CDR2 is FQNEAQ in the germline V gene. The ends were cut back, 1 base at V and 6 bases at J, with 14 bases in the middle. The CDR3, as DNA: TGTGCCAGCAGCTTAGGACAGGCCATAGTCGATACGCAGTATTTT. This encodes CASSLGQAIVDTQYF.

This clonotype was counted a few times. The rearrangement links TRBV28 to TRBJ2-3; perhaps D is TRBD1 or TRBD2 (6 bases each). Between the trimmed V and J ends, which lost 3 bases and 3 bases, there was a span of 13 bases. Germline V gives CDR1 MDHEN, CDR2 SYDVKM. The CDR3 is 15 amino acids. The CDR3 sequence is CASSFSGGPTDTQYF. The CDR3 nucleotides read TGTGCCAGCAGTTTTTCCGGGGGCCCGACAGATACGCAGTATTTT.

The table lists this clonotype with a few counts. The chain employs TRBV7-2 and TRBJ2-3; D is ambiguous. The V end lost 5 bases, the J end lost 2 bases, and 11 bases lay between the germline ends. Germline CDR1 and CDR2: SGHTA and FQGNSA. The CDR3 length is 14 residues. In nucleotides, the CDR3 is TGTGCCAGCAGCCCATCTAGGATCACAGATACGCAGTATTTT. Its translation is CASSPSRITDTQYF.

This clonotype was seen only a few times. This sequence joins TRBV11-3 and TRBJ2-3; TRBD1 matches 8 bases. From germline, CDR1 is SGHNT and CDR2 YENEEA. Losses at the gene ends were 4 bases for V and 2 bases for J; bases not matched to a gene: 2. This CDR3 comprises 14 residues. The CDR3 sequence: CASSSTGATDTQYF. The CDR3 nucleotides are TGTGCCAGCAGCTCGACAGGGGCCACAGATACGCAGTATTTT.

The rearrangement links TRBV5-4 to TRBJ2-5, with 8 positions matching TRBD2. CDR1 is SGHNT and CDR2 is YYREEE in the germline V gene (reference sequence). The CDR3 totals 13 residues. V was clipped by 3 bases and J by 4 bases; unmatched bases: 2. In DNA, the CDR3 is TGTGCCAGCAGCTCCACTAGCGGAGAGACCCAGTACTTC. Amino acids: CASSSTSGETQYF.

V usage is TRBV11-1 and J usage is TRBJ2-5, with D perhaps TRBD2 (5 bases). Germline CDR1 reads SGHAT; CDR2 reads FQDESV (reference sequence). Between the trimmed V and J ends, which lost 1 base and 5 bases, there was a span of 8 bases. The CDR3 totals 13 residues. The CDR3 DNA is TGTGCCAGCAGCTTAGGAGGGTTCGAGACCCAGTACTTC. Residues: CASSLGGFETQYF.

This clonotype was seen repeatedly, ten times or more. This chain links TRBV28 with TRBJ2-2; TRBD2 agrees at 7 bases. Germline CDR1 MDHEN, CDR2 SYDVKM. The CDR3 contains 17 residues. V trimming: 3 bases; J trimming: 5 bases; junction bases outside the gene matches: 12. The CDR3, as DNA: TGTGCCAGCAGTTTCCTCCCGTCGCTAGCGGAGACCGGGGAGCTGTTTTTT. Translation gives CASSFLPSLAETGELFF.